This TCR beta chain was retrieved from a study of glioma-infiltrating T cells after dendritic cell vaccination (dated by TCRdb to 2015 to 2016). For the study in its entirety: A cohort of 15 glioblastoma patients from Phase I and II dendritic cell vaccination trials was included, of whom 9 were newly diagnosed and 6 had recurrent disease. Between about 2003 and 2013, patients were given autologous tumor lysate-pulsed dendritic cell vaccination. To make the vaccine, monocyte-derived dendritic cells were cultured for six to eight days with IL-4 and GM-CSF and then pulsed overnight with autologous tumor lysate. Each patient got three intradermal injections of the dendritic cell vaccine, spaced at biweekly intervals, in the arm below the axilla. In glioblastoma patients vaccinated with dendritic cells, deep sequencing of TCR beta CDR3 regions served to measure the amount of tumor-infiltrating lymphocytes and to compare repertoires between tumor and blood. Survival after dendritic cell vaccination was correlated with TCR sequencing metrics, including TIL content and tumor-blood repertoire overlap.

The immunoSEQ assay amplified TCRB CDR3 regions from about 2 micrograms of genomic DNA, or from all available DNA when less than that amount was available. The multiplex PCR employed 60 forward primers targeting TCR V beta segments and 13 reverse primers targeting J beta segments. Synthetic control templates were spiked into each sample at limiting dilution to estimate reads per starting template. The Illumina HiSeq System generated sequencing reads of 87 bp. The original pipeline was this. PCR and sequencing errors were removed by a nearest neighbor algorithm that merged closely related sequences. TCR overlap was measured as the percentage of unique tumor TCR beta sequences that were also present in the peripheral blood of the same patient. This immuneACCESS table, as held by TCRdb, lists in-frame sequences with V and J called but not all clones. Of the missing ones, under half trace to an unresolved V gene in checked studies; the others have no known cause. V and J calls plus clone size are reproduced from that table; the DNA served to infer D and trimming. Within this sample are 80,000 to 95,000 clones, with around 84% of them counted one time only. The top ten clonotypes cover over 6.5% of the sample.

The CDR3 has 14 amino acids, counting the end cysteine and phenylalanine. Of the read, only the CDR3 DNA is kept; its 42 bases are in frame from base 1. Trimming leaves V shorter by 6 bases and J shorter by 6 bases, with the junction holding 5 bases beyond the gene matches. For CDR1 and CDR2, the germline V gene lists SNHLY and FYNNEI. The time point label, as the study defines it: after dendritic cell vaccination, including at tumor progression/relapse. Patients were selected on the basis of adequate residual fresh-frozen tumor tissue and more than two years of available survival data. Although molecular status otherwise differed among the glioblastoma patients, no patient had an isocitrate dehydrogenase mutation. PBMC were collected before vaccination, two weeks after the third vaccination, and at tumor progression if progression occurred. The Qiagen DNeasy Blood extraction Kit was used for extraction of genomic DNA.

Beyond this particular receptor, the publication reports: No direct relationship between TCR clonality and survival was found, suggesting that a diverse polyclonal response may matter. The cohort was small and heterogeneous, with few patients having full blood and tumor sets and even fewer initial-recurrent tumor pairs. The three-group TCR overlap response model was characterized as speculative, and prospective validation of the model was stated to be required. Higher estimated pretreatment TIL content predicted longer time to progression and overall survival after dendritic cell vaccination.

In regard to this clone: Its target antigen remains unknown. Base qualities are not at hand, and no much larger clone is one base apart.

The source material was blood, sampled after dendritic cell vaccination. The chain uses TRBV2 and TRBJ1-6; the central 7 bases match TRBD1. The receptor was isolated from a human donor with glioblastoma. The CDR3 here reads CASSETGPNSPLHF. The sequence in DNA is TGTGCCAGCAGCGAGACAGGGCCTAATTCACCCCTCCACTTT. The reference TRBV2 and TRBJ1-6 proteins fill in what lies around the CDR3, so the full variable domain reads EPEVTQTPSHQVTQMGQEVILRCVPISNHLYFYWYRQILGQKVEFLVSFYNNEISEKSEIFDDQFSVERPDGSNFTLKIRSTKLEDSAMYFCASSETGPNSPLHFGNGTRLTVT.